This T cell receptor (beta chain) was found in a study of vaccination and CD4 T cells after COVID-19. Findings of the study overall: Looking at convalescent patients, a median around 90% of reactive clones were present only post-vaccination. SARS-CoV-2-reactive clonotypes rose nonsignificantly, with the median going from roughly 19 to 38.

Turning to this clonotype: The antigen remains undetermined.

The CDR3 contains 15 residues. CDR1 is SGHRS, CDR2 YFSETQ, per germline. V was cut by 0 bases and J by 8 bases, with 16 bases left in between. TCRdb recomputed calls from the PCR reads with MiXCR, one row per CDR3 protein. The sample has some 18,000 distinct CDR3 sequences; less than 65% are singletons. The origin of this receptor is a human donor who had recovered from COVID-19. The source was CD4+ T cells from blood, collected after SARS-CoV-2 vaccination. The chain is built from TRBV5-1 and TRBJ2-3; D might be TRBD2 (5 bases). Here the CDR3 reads CASSLVEARGGTQYF. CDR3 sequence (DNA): TGCGCCAGCAGCTTGGTTGAGGCTAGAGGAGGTACGCAGTATTTT.